The T cell receptor (beta chain) under discussion was sequenced for a study of blood T cell repertoires in COVID-19 (TCRdb year 2020). At the level of the whole study: Collaborator samples came from the United States, Italy and Spain and covered acute and convalescent phases of COVID-19. Samples came from the ongoing ImmuneRACE study (first 160 participants) plus 1,254 subjects from 6 global collaborators. Nearly every sample came with metadata listing a de-identified subject ID, COVID-19 status, age in years and sex. The material from the prospective study consisted of cDNA or gDNA derived from T cells, B-cell-depleted T cells, or PBMCs. HLA class I and class II types, where available, came from metadata supplied by the sample provider rather than from assay-based typing. The repertoires were released in a freely available public database intended as a resource for research on the immune response to SARS-CoV-2. The dataset comprised deeply sampled blood TCRbeta repertoires from subjects exposed to, actively infected with, or recovered from COVID-19. What the study reported, not specific to this receptor: The amount of clinical and demographic metadata varied by source and participant and was provided uncurated.

On this clone: The antigen it binds to is not known. No much larger clone exists at a distance of one base, and base qualities are not known.

The CDR3 has 14 amino acids, counting the end cysteine and phenylalanine. Just the 42-base CDR3 DNA is kept, in frame starting at base 1. Deletion took 5 bases off V and 0 bases off J, with a span of 10 bases between the germline ends. The germline V gene provides CDR1 SGHRS and CDR2 YFSETQ. Whole blood was collected in K2EDTA tubes by collaborating institutions according to the institutions' own protocols. Collaborator samples were shipped for TCRbeta analysis as frozen whole blood, isolated PBMCs, or DNA extracted from either sample type. TCRbeta CDR3 regions were amplified from genomic DNA using the immunoSEQ Assay, a bias-controlled multiplex PCR. The published analysis was carried out like this. The number of nucleated cells in each sample was estimated by amplification of reference gene primers within the assay. To quantify the absolute abundance of each unique TCRbeta CDR3 rearrangement, sequence reads were collapsed and filtered. For each sample, productive Simpson clonality was calculated as the square root of Simpson's diversity index across productive rearrangements. The source is immuneACCESS, and TCRdb retained only in-frame sequences with V and J called. Part of the clones is not carried over; for the studies checked, unresolved V genes explain less than half of this, and the remainder is unexplained. V, J and clone size derive from that table, while D and trimming were established from the DNA sequence. This sample comprises fewer than 180,000 clones, more than 75% of them detected only once. Roughly 2.2% of the sample rests with the top ten.

Rearrangement joined TRBV5-1 to TRBJ2-3, with the D gene too uncertain to name. Sequencing input: peripheral blood. The receptor comes from a man in his 70s with acute or convalescent COVID-19. The encoded CDR3 is CASRNVASTDTQYF. The bases are TGCGCCAGCAGAAATGTGGCTAGCACAGATACGCAGTATTTT.